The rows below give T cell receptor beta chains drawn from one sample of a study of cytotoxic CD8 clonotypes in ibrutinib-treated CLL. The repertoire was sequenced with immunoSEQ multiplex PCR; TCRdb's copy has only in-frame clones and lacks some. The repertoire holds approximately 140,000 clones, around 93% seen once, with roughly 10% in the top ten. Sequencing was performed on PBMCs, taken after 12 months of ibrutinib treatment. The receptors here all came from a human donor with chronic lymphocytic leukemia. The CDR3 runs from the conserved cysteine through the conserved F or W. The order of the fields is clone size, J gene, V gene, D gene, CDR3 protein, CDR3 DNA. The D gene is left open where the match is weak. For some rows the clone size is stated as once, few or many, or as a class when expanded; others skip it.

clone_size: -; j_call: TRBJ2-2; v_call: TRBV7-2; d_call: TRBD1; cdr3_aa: CASSFQGAPGTGELFF; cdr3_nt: TGTGCCAGCAGCTTTCAGGGGGCGCCGGGAACCGGGGAGCTGTTTTTT
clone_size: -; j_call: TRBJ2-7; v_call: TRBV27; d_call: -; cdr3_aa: CASSLSGTTYEQYF; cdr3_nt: TGTGCCAGCAGTTTAAGTGGGACCACCTACGAGCAGTACTTC
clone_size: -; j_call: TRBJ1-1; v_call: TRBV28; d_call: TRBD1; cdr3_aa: CASTHRGLTNTEAFF; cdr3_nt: TGTGCCAGCACCCACAGGGGGCTGACGAACACTGAAGCTTTCTTT
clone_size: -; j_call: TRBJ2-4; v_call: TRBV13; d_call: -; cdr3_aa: CASGLAKNIQYF; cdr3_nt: TGTGCCAGCGGCCTAGCCAAAAACATTCAGTACTTC
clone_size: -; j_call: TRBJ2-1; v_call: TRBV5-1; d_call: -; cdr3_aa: CASSLTQEQFF; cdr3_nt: TGCGCCAGCAGCTTGACCCAAGAGCAGTTCTTC
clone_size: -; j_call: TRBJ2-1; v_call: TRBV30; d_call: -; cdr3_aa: CASKPASSYNEQFF; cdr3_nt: TGTGCCTCTAAGCCCGCAAGCTCCTACAATGAGCAGTTCTTC
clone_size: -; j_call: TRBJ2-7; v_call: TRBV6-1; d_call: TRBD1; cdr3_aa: CASRFRGQLYEQYF; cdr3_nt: TGTGCCAGCAGGTTCCGGGGACAGTTGTACGAGCAGTACTTC
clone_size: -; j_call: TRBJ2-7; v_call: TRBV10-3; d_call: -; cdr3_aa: CAIKGNEQYF; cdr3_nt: TGTGCCATCAAGGGGAACGAGCAGTACTTC
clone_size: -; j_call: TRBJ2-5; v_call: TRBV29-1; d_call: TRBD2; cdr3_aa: CSVVGWEGQETQYF; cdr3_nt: TGCAGCGTTGTTGGGTGGGAGGGGCAAGAGACCCAGTACTTC
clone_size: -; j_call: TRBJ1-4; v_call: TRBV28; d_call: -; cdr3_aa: CASNSSPGVGEKLFF; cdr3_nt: TGTGCCAGCAATTCCTCGCCCGGGGTGGGGGAAAAACTGTTTTTT
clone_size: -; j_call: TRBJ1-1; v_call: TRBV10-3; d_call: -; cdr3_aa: CAISESSSSPKNTEAFF; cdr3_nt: TGTGCCATCAGTGAGTCGAGTAGTAGTCCCAAGAACACTGAAGCTTTCTTT
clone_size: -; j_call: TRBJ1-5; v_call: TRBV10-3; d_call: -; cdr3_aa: CAISERGNQPQHF; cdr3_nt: TGTGCCATCAGTGAGAGGGGCAATCAGCCCCAGCATTTT
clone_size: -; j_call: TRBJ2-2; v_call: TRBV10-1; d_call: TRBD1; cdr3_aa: CASSEGQGDTGELFF; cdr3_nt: TGCGCCAGCAGTGAGGGGCAGGGGGACACCGGGGAGCTGTTTTTT
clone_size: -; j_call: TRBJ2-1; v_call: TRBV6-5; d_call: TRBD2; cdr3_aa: CASAGESSYNEQFF; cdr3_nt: TGTGCCAGCGCGGGGGAGAGCTCCTACAATGAGCAGTTCTTC
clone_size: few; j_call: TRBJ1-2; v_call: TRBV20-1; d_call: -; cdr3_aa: CSAGRDYGYTF; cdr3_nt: TGCAGTGCCGGGAGGGACTATGGCTACACCTTC
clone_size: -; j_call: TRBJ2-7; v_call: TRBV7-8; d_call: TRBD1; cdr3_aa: CASSLLRGTGDEQYF; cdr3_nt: TGTGCCAGCAGCTTACTCCGGGGGACAGGGGACGAGCAGTACTTC
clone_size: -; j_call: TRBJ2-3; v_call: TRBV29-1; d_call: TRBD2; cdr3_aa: CSVEDRASGISTDTQYF; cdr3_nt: TGCAGCGTTGAAGATCGCGCTAGCGGGATTAGCACAGATACGCAGTATTTT
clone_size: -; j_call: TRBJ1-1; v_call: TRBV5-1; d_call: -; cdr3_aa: CASSIRGWGTEAFF; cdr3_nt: TGCGCCAGCTCGATCCGGGGATGGGGCACTGAAGCTTTCTTT
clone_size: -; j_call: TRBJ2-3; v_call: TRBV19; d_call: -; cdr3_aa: CASSQEGTNPGTDTQYF; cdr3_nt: TGTGCCAGTAGTCAAGAGGGGACAAATCCCGGCACAGATACGCAGTATTTT
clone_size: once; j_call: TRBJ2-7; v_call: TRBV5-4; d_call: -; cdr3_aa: CASSLGQGAYEQYF; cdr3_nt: TGTGCCAGCAGCTTGGGCCAGGGCGCCTACGAGCAGTACTTC
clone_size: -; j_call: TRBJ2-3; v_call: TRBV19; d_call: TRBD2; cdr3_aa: CASSTSGSTDTQYF; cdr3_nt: TGTGCCAGTAGTACTAGCGGAAGCACAGATACGCAGTATTTT
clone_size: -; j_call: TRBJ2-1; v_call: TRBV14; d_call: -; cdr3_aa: CASSALNPSSYNEQFF; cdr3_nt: TGTGCCAGCAGCGCCCTAAATCCGAGCTCCTACAATGAGCAGTTCTTC
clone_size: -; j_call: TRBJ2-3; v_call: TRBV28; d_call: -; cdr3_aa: CASSLGRKITDTQYF; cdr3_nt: TGTGCCAGCAGTTTAGGGAGAAAGATCACAGATACGCAGTATTTT
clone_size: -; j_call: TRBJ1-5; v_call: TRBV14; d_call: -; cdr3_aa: CASSRGRNSNQPQHF; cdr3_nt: TGTGCCAGCAGCCGCGGACGGAATAGCAATCAGCCCCAGCATTTT
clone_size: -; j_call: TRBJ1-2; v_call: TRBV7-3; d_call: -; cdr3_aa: CASSLSGDGYTF; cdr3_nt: TGTGCCAGCAGCTTATCGGGGGATGGCTACACCTTC
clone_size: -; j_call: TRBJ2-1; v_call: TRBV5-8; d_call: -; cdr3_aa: CASSEGNEQFF; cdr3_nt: TGTGCCAGCAGCGAAGGCAATGAGCAGTTCTTC
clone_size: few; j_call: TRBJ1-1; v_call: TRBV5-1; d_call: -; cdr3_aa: CASSLQGRGTEAFF; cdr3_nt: TGCGCCAGCAGCTTGCAGGGCAGGGGCACTGAAGCTTTCTTT
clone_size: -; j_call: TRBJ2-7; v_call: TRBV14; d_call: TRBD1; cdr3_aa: CASSQALGTVYEQYF; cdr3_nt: TGTGCCAGCAGCCAAGCGCTCGGGACAGTATACGAGCAGTACTTC
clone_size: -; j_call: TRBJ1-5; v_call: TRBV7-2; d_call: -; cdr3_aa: CASSLAYSNQPQHF; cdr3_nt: TGTGCCAGCAGCTTAGCGTATAGCAATCAGCCCCAGCATTTT
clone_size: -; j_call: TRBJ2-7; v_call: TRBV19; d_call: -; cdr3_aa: CASSIRDPSDEQYF; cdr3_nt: TGTGCCAGTAGTATCCGGGATCCCTCGGATGAGCAGTACTTC
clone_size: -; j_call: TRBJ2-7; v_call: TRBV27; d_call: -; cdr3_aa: CASGRGYF; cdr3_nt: TGTGCCAGCGGGCGGGGGTACTTC
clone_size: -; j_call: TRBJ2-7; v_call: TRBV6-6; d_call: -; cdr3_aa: CASRQGYSYEQYF; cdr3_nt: TGTGCCAGCAGACAGGGCTACTCCTACGAGCAGTACTTC
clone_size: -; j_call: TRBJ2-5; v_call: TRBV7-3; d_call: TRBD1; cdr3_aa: CASSLLERTGGADETQYF; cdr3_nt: TGTGCCAGCAGCTTACTCGAACGGACAGGGGGCGCAGACGAGACCCAGTACTTC
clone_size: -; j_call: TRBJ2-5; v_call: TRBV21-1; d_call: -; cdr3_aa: CASSRIAGVKTQYF; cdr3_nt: TGTGCCAGCAGCAGAATAGCGGGAGTTAAGACCCAGTACTTC
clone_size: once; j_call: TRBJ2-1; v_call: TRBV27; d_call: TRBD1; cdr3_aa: CASSLFGDRGFNYNEQFF; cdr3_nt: TGTGCCAGCAGTTTATTTGGGGACAGGGGCTTCAACTACAATGAGCAGTTCTTC
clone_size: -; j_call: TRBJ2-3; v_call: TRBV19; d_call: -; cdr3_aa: CASSKTSTDTQYF; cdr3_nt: TGTGCCAGTTCCAAGACTAGCACAGATACGCAGTATTTT
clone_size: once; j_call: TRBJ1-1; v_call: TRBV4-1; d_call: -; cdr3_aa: CASSTIRGGTEAFF; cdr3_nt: TGCGCCAGCAGCACAATCAGGGGTGGGACTGAAGCTTTCTTT
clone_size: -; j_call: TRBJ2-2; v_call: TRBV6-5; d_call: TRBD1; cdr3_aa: CASSWHRGPGELFF; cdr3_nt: TGTGCCAGCAGTTGGCACAGGGGCCCCGGGGAGCTGTTTTTT
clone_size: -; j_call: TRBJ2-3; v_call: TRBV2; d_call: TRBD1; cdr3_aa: CARTADRDTDTQYF; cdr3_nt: TGTGCCAGGACAGCGGACAGGGACACAGATACGCAGTATTTT
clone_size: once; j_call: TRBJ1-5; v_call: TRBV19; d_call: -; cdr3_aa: CASSKQLYNQPQHF; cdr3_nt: TGTGCCAGTAGCAAACAGTTATACAATCAGCCCCAGCATTTT
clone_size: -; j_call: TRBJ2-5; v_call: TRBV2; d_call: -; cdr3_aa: CASSEGPSVETQYF; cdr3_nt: TGTGCCAGCAGTGAAGGGCCTAGCGTGGAGACCCAGTACTTC
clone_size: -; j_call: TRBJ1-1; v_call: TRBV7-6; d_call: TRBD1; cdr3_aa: CASSPQDRDREPNTEAFF; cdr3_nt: TGTGCCAGCAGCCCCCAGGACCGGGACAGGGAACCGAACACTGAAGCTTTCTTT
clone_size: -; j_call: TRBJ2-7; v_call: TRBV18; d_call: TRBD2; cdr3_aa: CASSPRTRKQQYF; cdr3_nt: TGTGCCAGCTCACCTAGGACTAGAAAACAGCAGTACTTC
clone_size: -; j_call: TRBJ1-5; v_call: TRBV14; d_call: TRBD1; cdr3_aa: CASSAPGQGASNQPQHF; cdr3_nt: TGTGCCAGCAGCGCACCGGGACAGGGGGCGAGCAATCAGCCCCAGCATTTT